One T cell receptor (beta chain) is described in this entry. This record belongs to a study of PD-1 blockade in classical Hodgkin lymphoma. V lost 4 bases, J lost 6 bases, and 17 bases lay in between. CDR3 length: 15 residues. Per germline, CDR1 SGHRS and CDR2 YFSETQ. Each of the patients experienced relapse following autologous stem cell transplantation, and their brentuximab vedotin exposure differed. The repertoire was sequenced with immunoSEQ multiplex PCR; TCRdb's copy has only in-frame clones and lacks some. The table has some 96,000 clones, over 80% seen once; the top ten hold 9.5% to 15%. The clonotype originates from a human donor with classical Hodgkin lymphoma. The starting material was peripheral blood mononuclear cells (PBMCs), obtained at baseline. The rearrangement uses TRBV5-1 and TRBJ2-1; tentative D call: TRBD1 (6 bases). The DNA of the CDR3 is TGCGCCAGCAGCGATCCTCCAGGGGCGTTCAATGAGCAGTTCTTC. Its protein product is CASSDPPGAFNEQFF.